These 32 T cell receptor beta chains originate from one sample sequenced in a study of breast tumors, draining lymph nodes, adjacent tissues. TCRdb independently ran MiXCR on the multiplex PCR reads; one entry per CDR3 protein. The data show roughly 15,000 distinct CDR3 sequences, approximately 51% seen once. The sequenced material came from tumor-adjacent breast tissue. These receptors were collected from a female donor with breast cancer. Some clones in this sample may be carry-over from other donors' samples.

J is TRBJ2-7 and V is TRBV10-3, with TRBD1 identical over 8 bases. J gave up 4 bases and V 0 bases, and 5 bases lay outside the gene matches. CDR1 is ENHRY and CDR2 is SYGVKD in the germline V gene. The length of the CDR3 is 15 residues. CDR3 sequence (DNA): TGTGCCATCAGTGAGTCGATCCAGGGGGCTTACGAGCAGTACTTC. It codes for CAISESIQGAYEQYF.

The chain links TRBV10-1 to TRBJ2-5, with D maybe TRBD2 (5 bases). CDR1 WNHNN and CDR2 SYGVQD come from the germline V gene (reference sequence). V gave up 3 bases and J gave up 11 bases, with 22 bases separating them. The CDR3 is 15 amino acids. In DNA, the CDR3 is TGCGCCAGCAGTGATAAGGAGGTAGGTGACTGGGCGCAGTACTTC. It codes for CASSDKEVGDWAQYF.

The CDR3 DNA follows: TGTGCCAGCAGCTCGCTAGCGGGAGTTGTTGAGCAGTTCTTC. Translated: CASSSLAGVVEQFF. The rearrangement links TRBV7-2 to TRBJ2-1; 10 bases map to TRBD2. CDR1 is SGHTA, CDR2 FQGNSA, per germline. J gave up 9 bases and V 4 bases, and 6 bases lay outside the gene matches. There are 14 residues in the CDR3.

This clonotype has ten or more counts. A much larger clone differs by one base, so this may be a read error. As DNA, the CDR3 is TGTGCCAGCAATGCAGCGGGAGCGCCTTACGAGCAGTACTTC. It yields the protein CASNAAGAPYEQYF. V gene TRBV5-8 combines with J gene TRBJ2-7; 8 nucleotides align to TRBD2. The J segment lost 4 bases and the V segment lost 6 bases, leaving 9 bases of the junction unmatched. The germline CDR1 and CDR2 sequences are SGHTS and YDEGEE. CDR3 length: 14 amino acids.

This clonotype was seen at least ten times. The chain uses TRBV19 and TRBJ2-7, with D unclear. CDR3 length equals 13 residues. The V end was cut by 5 bases, the J end by 4 bases, with 12 bases between. Germline V gene lookup returns CDR1 LNHDA and CDR2 SQIVND (reference sequence). The chain's CDR3 is CASSVQSTYEQYF. The CDR3 coding sequence is TGTGCCAGTAGTGTACAGAGTACTTACGAGCAGTACTTC.

The chain carries TRBV3-2 and TRBJ1-4; TRBD1 reflects the table's D call only, with no check against the DNA. TRBV3-2 is deemed a pseudogene. The CDR3 loop spans 20 amino acids. CDR3 DNA: TGTGCCAGCAGCCAAGATGTTTGGTGGGGGTTGACAGGGAAAAATGAAAAACTGTTTTTT. This sequence encodes CASSQDVWWGLTGKNEKLFF.

This chain joins TRBV14 and TRBJ2-2, with TRBD2 matching 8 bases. V was clipped by 2 bases and J by 7 bases; unmatched bases: 6. CDR1 is SGHDN and CDR2 is FVKESK in the germline V gene. The CDR3 length is 15 residues. The CDR3 here is CASSQLTSVVGELFF. In DNA, the CDR3 is TGTGCCAGCAGCCAATTGACTAGCGTGGTCGGGGAGCTGTTTTTT.

There are many counts of this clonotype. A much more abundant neighbour one base away suggests this may be a read error. This chain uses TRBV20-1 with TRBJ2-1, with TRBD2 matching 10 bases. In germline, CDR1 is DFQATT, CDR2 SNEGSKA (reference sequence). The CDR3 runs to 15 residues. Losses at the gene ends were 1 base for V and 12 bases for J; bases not matched to a gene: 12. The CDR3 sequence: CSARGLAGASDVQFF. CDR3 in DNA: TGCAGTGCTAGAGGTCTAGCGGGAGCTTCCGATGTGCAGTTCTTC.

CDR3 sequence reads: CASSYSPDRGSSYEQYF. Written as DNA, the CDR3 is TGTGCCAGCAGTTACTCGCCCGACAGGGGGAGCTCCTACGAGCAGTACTTC. V and J are TRBV6-1 and TRBJ2-7; 9 nucleotides align to TRBD1. There are 17 residues in the CDR3. V gave up 5 bases and J gave up 0 bases; unmatched junction bases: 11. Germline CDR1 is MNHNS and CDR2 is SASEGT.

The rearrangement uses TRBV2 and TRBJ2-1, with 7 bases matching TRBD1. V trimming: 6 bases; J trimming: 8 bases; junction bases outside the gene matches: 4. CDR1 and CDR2 from the germline V gene are SNHLY and FYNNEI. This CDR3 comprises 12 residues. The CDR3 spells CASSTGEDEQFF. CDR3 nucleotides: TGTGCCAGCAGCACAGGGGAAGATGAGCAGTTCTTC. Full variable domain (remainder filled in from reference TRBV2 and TRBJ2-1): EPEVTQTPSHQVTQMGQEVILRCVPISNHLYFYWYRQILGQKVEFLVSFYNNEISEKSEIFDDQFSVERPDGSNFTLKIRSTKLEDSAMYFCASSTGEDEQFFGPGTRLTVL.

This sequence joins TRBV5-6 and TRBJ2-7, with D perhaps assigned TRBD1 or TRBD2 (7 bases each). The V and J ends lost 0 bases and 5 bases respectively, with 15 bases between them. Germline CDR1 and CDR2: SGHDT and YYEEEE. The CDR3 totals 15 residues. The CDR3 DNA sequence: TGTGCCAGCAGCTTGGGGCAGGGGGAGGGTAACGAGCAGTACTTC. Amino acids: CASSLGQGEGNEQYF.

Worth noting for this clonotype: The conserved closing phenylalanine or tryptophan is absent in this CDR3, likely reflecting a read error. V gene TRBV19 combines with J gene TRBJ2-3; D is uncertain. The germline gives CDR1 LNHDA, CDR2 SQIVND (reference sequence). The CDR3 sequence is 16 residues long. V was cut by 6 bases and J by 0 bases, with 16 bases left in between. CDR3 sequence reads: CASSSAQPQSTDTQYS. The CDR3 DNA reads TGTGCCAGTAGCTCCGCCCAACCCCAGAGCACAGATACGCAGTATTCT.

J is TRBJ2-1 and V is TRBV2; the D gene could be TRBD1 or TRBD2 (5 bases each). Trimming stripped 6 bases from V and 5 bases from J, with 14 bases between. The CDR3 loop spans 14 amino acids. Germline V lookup: CDR1 SNHLY, CDR2 FYNNEI. The CDR3, as DNA: TGTGCCAGCAGCGGGACCGGGGATAACAATGAGCAGTTCTTC. Amino acids: CASSGTGDNNEQFF.

This clonotype was recorded many times. The genes are TRBV6-5 and TRBJ1-2; D may be TRBD1 (6 bases). The CDR3 sequence is 13 residues long. CDR1 and CDR2 (germline): MNHEY, SVGAGI. V lost 5 bases and J 0 bases, leaving 7 bases between the germline ends. The DNA of the CDR3 is TGTGCCAGCAGTAGACAGGCTAACTATGGCTACACCTTC. Encoded protein: CASSRQANYGYTF.

The chain uses TRBV4-1 and TRBJ1-2, with D hard to call. Germline V CDR1 and CDR2: MGHRA, YSYEKL. The CDR3 consists of 12 residues. V was shortened by 1 base and J by 7 bases, with 7 bases between the two germline ends. CDR3 loop: CASSQGYSGYTF. Written as DNA, the CDR3 is TGCGCCAGCAGCCAAGGGTACTCTGGCTACACCTTC.

V gene TRBV6-5 combines with J gene TRBJ1-1, with D possibly being TRBD1 (6 bases). The V and J ends lost 6 bases and 4 bases respectively, with 15 bases between them. Germline CDR1 and CDR2: MNHEY and SVGAGI. The CDR3 covers 14 residues. CDR3: CASSKNGGATEAFF. The CDR3, as DNA: TGTGCCAGCAGCAAAAATGGGGGGGCCACTGAAGCTTTCTTT.

About this clonotype itself: An end of the junction does not agree with germline; a read error may underlie this. V and J are TRBV9 and TRBJ2-2; D may be TRBD2 (5 bases). Germline loops: CDR1 SGDLS, CDR2 YYNGEE. This CDR3 region has 16 residues. The CDR3 coding sequence is TGTGCCAGCAACGTAACCGGCCTCGCGAACACCGGGGAGCCGTTTTTT. It yields the protein CASNVTGLANTGEPFF.

The sample holds many counts of this clonotype. The chain employs TRBV12-5 and TRBJ2-3; no clear D gene. From germline, CDR1 is LGHNT and CDR2 FRNRAP. The CDR3 contains 11 residues. Trimming took off 5 bases at V and 2 bases at J, with 2 bases between the two ends. The CDR3 region is CASGLTDTQYF. The CDR3 coding sequence is TGTGCTAGTGGTCTCACAGATACGCAGTATTTT. Looking up the rest from reference TRBV12-5 and TRBJ2-3 gives the full variable domain: DARVTQTPRHKVTEMGQEVTMRCQPILGHNTVFWYRQTMMQGLELLAYFRNRAPLDDSGMPKDRFSAEMPDATLATLKIQPSEPRDSAVYFCASGLTDTQYFGPGTRLTVL.

This clonotype was counted ten times or more. The rearrangement links TRBV14 to TRBJ1-3; a weak D match, TRBD1 (6 bases). The CDR3 length is 19 residues. V lost 0 bases to trimming and J lost 4 bases, with 22 bases between them. Per the germline V gene, CDR1 is SGHDN and CDR2 is FVKESK. The CDR3 loop reads CASSQDLGTSLNLGNTIYF. In DNA form, the CDR3 reads TGTGCCAGCAGCCAAGATCTTGGGACAAGTTTGAACTTAGGAAACACCATATATTTT. Full variable domain (remainder filled in from reference TRBV14 and TRBJ1-3): EAGVTQFPSHSVIEKGQTVTLRCDPISGHDNLYWYRRVMGKEIKFLLHFVKESKQDESGMPNNRFLAERTGGTYSTLKVQPAELEDSGVYFCASSQDLGTSLNLGNTIYFGEGSWLTVV.

This clonotype has ten or more counts. This sequence joins TRBV19 and TRBJ1-2; the D gene is possibly TRBD1 (6 bases). This CDR3 spans 16 amino acids. V lost 5 bases and J 8 bases, leaving 24 bases between the germline ends. CDR1 and CDR2 (germline): LNHDA, SQIVND (reference sequence). CDR3 sequence: CASSGTGRGRVQGYTF. In DNA form, the CDR3 reads TGTGCCAGTAGTGGTACAGGGAGAGGAAGGGTTCAAGGCTACACCTTC.

This clonotype came up many times. This may come from a read error, since a much larger clone is one base off. This chain connects TRBV11-2 to TRBJ2-6; unclear D gene. In germline, CDR1 is SGHAT, CDR2 FQNNGV. The CDR3 is made up of 15 amino acids. The CDR3 DNA follows: TGTGCCAGCAGAGTATCGATCGCTGCGGCCGACGTCCTGACTTTC. It translates to CASRVSIAAADVLTF. The entire variable domain, with the rest obtained from reference TRBV11-2 and TRBJ2-6, is as follows: EAGVAQSPRYKIIEKRQSVAFWCNPISGHATLYWYQQILGQGPKLLIQFQNNGVVDDSQLPKDRFSAERLKGVDSTLKIQPAKLEDSAVYLCASRVSIAAADVLTFGAGSRLTVL.

The J gene is TRBJ1-5, the V gene TRBV27; TRBD1 matches at 9 bases. From germline, CDR1 is MNHEY and CDR2 SMNVEV (reference sequence). This CDR3 region has 15 residues. Trimming cost V 5 bases and J 7 bases; bases outside gene matches: 9. CDR3 sequence reads: CASSRTGTGRQPQHF. The CDR3 coding sequence is TGTGCCAGCAGTCGAACCGGGACAGGGCGGCAGCCCCAGCATTTT.

CDR3 in amino acids: CATSDTGTYGYTF. CDR3 nucleotide sequence: TGTGCCACCAGTGATACAGGTACCTATGGCTACACCTTC. This chain uses TRBV24-1 with TRBJ1-2; D may be TRBD1 (5 bases). Trimming stripped 3 bases from V and 4 bases from J, with 8 bases between. CDR1 KGHDR and CDR2 SFDVKD come from the germline V gene. The CDR3 runs to 13 residues.

The chain carries TRBV11-3 and TRBJ1-2; 9 bases fit TRBD1. CDR3 size: 15 residues. V trimming: 5 bases; J trimming: 5 bases; junction bases outside the gene matches: 9. Germline V gene data show CDR1 as SGHNT and CDR2 as YENEEA. The CDR3 loop is CASSQGQGRGYGYTF. CDR3 nucleotide sequence: TGTGCCAGCAGCCAAGGACAGGGGAGGGGATATGGCTACACCTTC.

In this sample, this clonotype turned up many times. The gene calls are TRBV6-1 and TRBJ2-7; D is uncertain. Germline lookup yields CDR1 MNHNS and CDR2 SASEGT. The CDR3 is 14 amino acids. V was pared by 4 bases and J by 6 bases, with 16 bases between. In DNA, the CDR3 is TGTGCCAGCAGTGTAGCTCGTGAGGCGAGCGAGCAGTACTTC. Its protein is CASSVAREASEQYF.

This clonotype qualifies as medium-sized. The genes are TRBV19 and TRBJ1-5, with D possibly matching TRBD1 (5 bases). Trimming shortened V by 4 bases and J by 7 bases, and 11 bases separated the two germline ends. CDR1 and CDR2 from the germline V gene are LNHDA and SQIVND (reference sequence). The length of the CDR3 is 13 residues. CDR3 protein: CASSTGPNQPQHF. The CDR3 DNA reads as TGTGCCAGTAGTACAGGGCCAAACCAGCCCCAGCATTTT.

The chain employs TRBV30 and TRBJ2-3; TRBD2 matches at 10 bases. V dropped 2 bases and J dropped 2; count of bases not matched to a gene: 4. The CDR3 length is 15 residues. Per germline, CDR1 GTSNPN and CDR2 SVGIG (reference sequence). The CDR3, as DNA: TGTGCCTGGAGTTTACTAGCGGGAAACACAGATACGCAGTATTTT. Encoded protein: CAWSLLAGNTDTQYF.

This clonotype was recorded many times. This sequence may be a read error, since a much larger clone differs from it by one base. CDR3 residues: CASTGIGTETQYF. As DNA, the CDR3 is TGTGCCAGCACCGGGATAGGGACGGAGACCCAGTACTTC. V and J are TRBV5-4 and TRBJ2-5; tentatively, D is TRBD1 or TRBD2 (5 bases each). The V gene's germline CDR1 is SGHNT and CDR2 YYREEE (reference sequence). The V end lost 6 bases, the J end lost 5 bases, and 14 bases lay between the germline ends. This CDR3 spans 13 amino acids.

The V and J genes are TRBV25-1 and TRBJ2-2; 7 bases agree with TRBD2. Trimming cost V 0 bases and J 3 bases; bases outside gene matches: 13. Germline V gene lookup returns CDR1 MGHDK and CDR2 SYGVNS. This CDR3 is built from 19 residues. Here the CDR3 reads CASSEYLPSGYRDTGELFF. The CDR3 coding sequence is TGTGCCAGCAGTGAATATCTGCCTAGCGGATACCGGGACACCGGGGAGCTGTTTTTT.

V is TRBV29-1 and J is TRBJ2-7, with TRBD1 matching 9 bases. This CDR3 spans 13 amino acids. Germline V gives CDR1 SQVTM, CDR2 ANQGSEA. Unmatched junction bases numbered 6, after V lost 6 bases and J lost 3 bases. CDR3 amino acids: CSVEDRGCYEQYF. For the CDR3, the DNA is TGCAGCGTCGAGGACAGGGGCTGCTACGAGCAGTACTTC.

The chain combines TRBV7-9 with TRBJ1-2, with D perhaps TRBD1 (5 bases). Trimming removed 4 bases from V and 0 bases from J, with 12 bases in between. This CDR3 has 15 amino acids. The germline V gene encodes CDR1 SEHNR and CDR2 FQNEAQ (reference sequence). Here the CDR3 DNA reads TGTGCCAGCAGCTCGCCCCGGACAACTAACTATGGCTACACCTTC. It specifies CASSSPRTTNYGYTF.

This clonotype was seen repeatedly, ten times or more. The rearrangement links TRBV7-3 to TRBJ2-2; TRBD1 might be the D (5 bases). V was pared by 1 base and J by 5 bases, with 8 bases between. Germline V gene data show CDR1 as SGHTA and CDR2 as FQGTGA. The CDR3 runs to 14 residues. As DNA, the CDR3 is TGTGCCAGCAGCTTAAATCGACAGACCGGGGAGCTGTTTTTT. It is translated as CASSLNRQTGELFF. The entire variable domain, with the rest obtained from reference TRBV7-3 and TRBJ2-2, is as follows: GAGVSQTPSNKVTEKGKYVELRCDPISGHTALYWYRQSLGQGPEFLIYFQGTGAADDSGLPNDRFFAVRPEGSVSTLKIQRTERGDSAVYLCASSLNRQTGELFFGEGSRLTVL.